This T cell receptor beta chain originates from a study of T-cell reconstitution after alpha-beta-depleted transplantation in children. This CDR3 has 14 amino acids. The V and J ends lost 7 bases and 3 bases respectively, with 15 bases between them. Germline CDR1 MNHNS, CDR2 SASEGT. Preparation of the TCRbeta library used unique molecular identifiers. TCRdb re-derived calls from the PCR reads in MiXCR, one entry per CDR3 protein. The sample records some 80,000 distinct CDR3 sequences, 15% to 20% being singletons. The receptor was derived from a male patient under 10 years old who had a stem cell transplant for acute lymphoblastic leukemia, so the T cells may come from the graft donor. Sequences were derived from PBMCs, mostly from graft donor cells, sampled 360 days after TCRalphabeta/CD19-depleted stem cell transplant. The rearrangement links TRBV6-1 to TRBJ1-2; a weak D match, TRBD1 (5 bases). As DNA, the CDR3 is TGTGCCAGCACCCCGGGGGGTTGGGACTATGGCTACACCTTC. Its translation: CASTPGGWDYGYTF.